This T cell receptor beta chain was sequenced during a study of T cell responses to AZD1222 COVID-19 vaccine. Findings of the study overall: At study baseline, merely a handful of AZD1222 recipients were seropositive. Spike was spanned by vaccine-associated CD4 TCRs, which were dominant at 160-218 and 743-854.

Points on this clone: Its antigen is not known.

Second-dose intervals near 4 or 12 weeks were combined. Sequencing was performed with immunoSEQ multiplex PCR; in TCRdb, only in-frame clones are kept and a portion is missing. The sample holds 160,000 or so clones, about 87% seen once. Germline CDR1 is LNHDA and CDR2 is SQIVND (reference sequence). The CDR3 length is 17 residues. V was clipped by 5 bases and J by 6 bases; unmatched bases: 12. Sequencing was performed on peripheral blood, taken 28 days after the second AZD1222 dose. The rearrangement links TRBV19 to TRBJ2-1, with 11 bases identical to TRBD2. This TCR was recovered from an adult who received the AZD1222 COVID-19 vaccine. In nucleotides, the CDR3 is TGTGCCAGTAGTGTCGGGACTAGCGGAGGGGGGGTCAATGAGCAGTTCTTC. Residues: CASSVGTSGGGVNEQFF.